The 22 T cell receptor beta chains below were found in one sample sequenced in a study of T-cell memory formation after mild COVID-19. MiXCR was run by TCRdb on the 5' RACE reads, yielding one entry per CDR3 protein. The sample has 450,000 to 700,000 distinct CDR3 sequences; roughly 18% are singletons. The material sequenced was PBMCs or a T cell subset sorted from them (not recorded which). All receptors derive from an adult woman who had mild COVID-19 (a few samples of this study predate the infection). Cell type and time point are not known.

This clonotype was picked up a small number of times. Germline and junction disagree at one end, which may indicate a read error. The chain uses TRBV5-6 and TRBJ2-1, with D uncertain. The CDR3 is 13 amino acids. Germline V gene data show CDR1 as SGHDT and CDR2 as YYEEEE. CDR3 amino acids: CASSLADSQRSVF. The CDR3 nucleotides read TGTGCCAGCAGCTTGGCGGATAGCCAGAGATCGGTCTTC.

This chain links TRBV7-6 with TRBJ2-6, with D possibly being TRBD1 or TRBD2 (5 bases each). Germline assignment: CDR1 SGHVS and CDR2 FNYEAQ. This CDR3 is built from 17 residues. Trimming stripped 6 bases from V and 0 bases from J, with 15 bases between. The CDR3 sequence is CASRPGTESSGANVLTF. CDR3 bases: TGTGCCAGCAGACCCGGGACCGAGTCCTCTGGGGCCAACGTCCTGACTTTC.

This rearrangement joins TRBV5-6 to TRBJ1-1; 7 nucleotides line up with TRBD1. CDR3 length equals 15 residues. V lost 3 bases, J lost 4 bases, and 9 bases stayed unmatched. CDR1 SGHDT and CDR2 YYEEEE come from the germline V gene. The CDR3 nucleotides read TGTGCCAGCAGCTCCTTGGACAGGAGTGGCACTGAAGCTTTCTTT. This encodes CASSSLDRSGTEAFF.

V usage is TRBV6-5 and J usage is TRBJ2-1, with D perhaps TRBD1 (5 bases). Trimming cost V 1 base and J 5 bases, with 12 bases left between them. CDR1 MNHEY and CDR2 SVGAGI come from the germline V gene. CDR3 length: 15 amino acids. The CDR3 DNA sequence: TGTGCCAGCAGTTACTTGTCAGGGTTCCACAATGAGCAGTTCTTC. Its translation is CASSYLSGFHNEQFF.

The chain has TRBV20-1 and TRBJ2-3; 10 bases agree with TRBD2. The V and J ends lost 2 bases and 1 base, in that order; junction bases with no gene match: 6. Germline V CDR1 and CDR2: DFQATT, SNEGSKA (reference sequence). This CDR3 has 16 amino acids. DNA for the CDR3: TGCAGTGCTAGACCTTCTAGCGGGAGACGCACAGATACGCAGTATTTT. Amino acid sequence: CSARPSSGRRTDTQYF.

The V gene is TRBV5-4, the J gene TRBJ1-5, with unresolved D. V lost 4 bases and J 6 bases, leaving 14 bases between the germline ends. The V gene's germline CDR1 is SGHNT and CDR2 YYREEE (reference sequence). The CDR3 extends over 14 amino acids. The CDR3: CASSKDGRGQPQHF. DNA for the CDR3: TGTGCCAGCAGCAAGGACGGGAGAGGTCAGCCCCAGCATTTT.

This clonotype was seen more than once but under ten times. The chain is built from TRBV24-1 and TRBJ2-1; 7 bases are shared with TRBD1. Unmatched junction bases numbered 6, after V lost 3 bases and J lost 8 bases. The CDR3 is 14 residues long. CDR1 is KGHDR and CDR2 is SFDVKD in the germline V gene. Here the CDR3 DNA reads TGTGCCACCAGTGATACCCAGGGGGTAGATGAGCAGTTCTTC. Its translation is CATSDTQGVDEQFF.

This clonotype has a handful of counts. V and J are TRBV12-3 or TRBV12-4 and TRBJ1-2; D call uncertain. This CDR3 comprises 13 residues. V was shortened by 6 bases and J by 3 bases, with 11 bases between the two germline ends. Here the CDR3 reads CASSGRNHYGYTF. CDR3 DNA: TGTGCCAGCAGCGGACGGAATCACTATGGCTACACCTTC.

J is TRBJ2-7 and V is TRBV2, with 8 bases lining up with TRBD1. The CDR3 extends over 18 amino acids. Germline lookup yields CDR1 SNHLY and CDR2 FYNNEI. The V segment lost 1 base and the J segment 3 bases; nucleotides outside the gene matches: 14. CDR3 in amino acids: CASSEGNDRGMGLYEQYF. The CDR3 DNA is TGTGCCAGCAGTGAAGGGAACGACAGGGGAATGGGACTCTACGAGCAGTACTTC.

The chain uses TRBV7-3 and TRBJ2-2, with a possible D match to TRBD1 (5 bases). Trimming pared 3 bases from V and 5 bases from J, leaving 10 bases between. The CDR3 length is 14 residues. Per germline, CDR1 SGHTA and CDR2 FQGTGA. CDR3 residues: CASSLHDRTGELFF. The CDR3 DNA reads TGTGCCAGCAGCTTGCACGACAGAACCGGGGAGCTGTTTTTT.

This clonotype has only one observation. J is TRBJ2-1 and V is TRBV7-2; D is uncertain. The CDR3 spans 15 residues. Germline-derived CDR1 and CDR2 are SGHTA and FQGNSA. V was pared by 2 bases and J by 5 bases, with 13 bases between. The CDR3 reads CASSLSAPGNNEQFF. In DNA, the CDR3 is TGTGCCAGCAGCTTAAGTGCCCCGGGCAACAATGAGCAGTTCTTC.

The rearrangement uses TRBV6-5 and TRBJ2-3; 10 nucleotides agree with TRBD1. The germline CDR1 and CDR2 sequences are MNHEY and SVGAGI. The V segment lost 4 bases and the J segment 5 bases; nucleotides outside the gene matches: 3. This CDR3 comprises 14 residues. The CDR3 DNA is TGTGCCAGCAGTTGGGGACAGGGGTTAGATACGCAGTATTTT. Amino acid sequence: CASSWGQGLDTQYF.

CDR3 coding DNA: TGTGCCAGCAGTGACGGGGAAACAGGGGGCAAGAATGAGCAGTTCTTC. Translation: CASSDGETGGKNEQFF. The chain recombines TRBV6-4 with TRBJ2-1; 9 nucleotides align to TRBD1. The V gene's germline CDR1 is MRHNA and CDR2 SNTAGT. The ends lost 2 bases at V and 7 bases at J; junction bases unmatched: 9. This CDR3 spans 16 amino acids.

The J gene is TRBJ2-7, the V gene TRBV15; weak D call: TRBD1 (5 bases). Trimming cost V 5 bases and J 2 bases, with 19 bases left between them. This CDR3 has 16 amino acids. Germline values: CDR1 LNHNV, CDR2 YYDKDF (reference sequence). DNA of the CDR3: TGTGCCACCAGCCCAGGCCCTGACAGACCCCCCTACGAGCAGTACTTC. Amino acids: CATSPGPDRPPYEQYF.

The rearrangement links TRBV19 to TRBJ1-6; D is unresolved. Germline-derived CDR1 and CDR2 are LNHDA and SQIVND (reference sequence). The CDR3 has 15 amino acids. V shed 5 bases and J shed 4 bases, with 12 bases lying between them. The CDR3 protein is CASSSGRNYNSPLHF. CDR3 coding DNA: TGTGCCAGTAGTTCCGGGAGGAATTATAATTCACCCCTCCACTTT.

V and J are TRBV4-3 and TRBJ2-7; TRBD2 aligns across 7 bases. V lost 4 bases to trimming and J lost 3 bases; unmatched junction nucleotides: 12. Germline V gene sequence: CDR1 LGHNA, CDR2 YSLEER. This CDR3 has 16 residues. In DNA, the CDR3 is TGCGCCAGCAGCCGAGATCGAGCGGGAACTCGCTACGAGCAGTACTTC. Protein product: CASSRDRAGTRYEQYF.

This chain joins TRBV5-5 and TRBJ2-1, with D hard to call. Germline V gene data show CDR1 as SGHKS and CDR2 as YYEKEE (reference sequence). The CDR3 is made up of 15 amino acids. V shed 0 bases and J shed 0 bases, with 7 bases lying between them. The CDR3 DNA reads TGTGCCAGCAGCTTGGCGGACCGCTCCTACAATGAGCAGTTCTTC. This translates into CASSLADRSYNEQFF.

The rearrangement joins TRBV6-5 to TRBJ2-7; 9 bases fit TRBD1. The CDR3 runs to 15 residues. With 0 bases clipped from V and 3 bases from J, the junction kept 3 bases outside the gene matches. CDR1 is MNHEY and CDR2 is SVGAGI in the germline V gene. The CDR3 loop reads CASSYSGTGSYEQYF. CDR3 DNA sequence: TGTGCCAGCAGTTACTCCGGGACAGGGAGCTACGAGCAGTACTTC.

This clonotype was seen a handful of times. Written as DNA, the CDR3 is TGTGCCAGCAGCAAGTCAGGGACCGGGGAGCTGTTTTTT. Protein: CASSKSGTGELFF. This sequence joins TRBV12-3 or TRBV12-4 and TRBJ2-2; the D gene is possibly TRBD1 (5 bases). The CDR3 runs 13 residues. V dropped 6 bases and J dropped 5 bases, with 10 bases sitting between them.

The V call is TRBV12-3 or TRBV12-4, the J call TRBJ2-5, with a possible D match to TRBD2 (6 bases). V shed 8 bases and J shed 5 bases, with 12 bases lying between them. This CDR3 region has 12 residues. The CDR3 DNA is TGTGCCAGCGGCCCCCGGGAGGAGACCCAGTACTTC. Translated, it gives CASGPREETQYF.

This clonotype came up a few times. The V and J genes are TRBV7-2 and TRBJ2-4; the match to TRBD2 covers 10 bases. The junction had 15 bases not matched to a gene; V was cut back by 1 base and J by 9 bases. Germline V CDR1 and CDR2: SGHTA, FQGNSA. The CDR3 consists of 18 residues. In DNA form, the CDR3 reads TGTGCCAGCAGCTTAGACGCCTGGCTAGCGGGAGTTTCCAGCATTCAGTACTTC. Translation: CASSLDAWLAGVSSIQYF.

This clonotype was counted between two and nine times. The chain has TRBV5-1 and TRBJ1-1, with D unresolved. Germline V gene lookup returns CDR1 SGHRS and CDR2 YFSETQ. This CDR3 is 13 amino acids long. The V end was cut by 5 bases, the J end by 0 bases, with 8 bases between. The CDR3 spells CASRGGLNTEAFF. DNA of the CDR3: TGCGCCAGCAGGGGTGGGCTGAACACTGAAGCTTTCTTT.